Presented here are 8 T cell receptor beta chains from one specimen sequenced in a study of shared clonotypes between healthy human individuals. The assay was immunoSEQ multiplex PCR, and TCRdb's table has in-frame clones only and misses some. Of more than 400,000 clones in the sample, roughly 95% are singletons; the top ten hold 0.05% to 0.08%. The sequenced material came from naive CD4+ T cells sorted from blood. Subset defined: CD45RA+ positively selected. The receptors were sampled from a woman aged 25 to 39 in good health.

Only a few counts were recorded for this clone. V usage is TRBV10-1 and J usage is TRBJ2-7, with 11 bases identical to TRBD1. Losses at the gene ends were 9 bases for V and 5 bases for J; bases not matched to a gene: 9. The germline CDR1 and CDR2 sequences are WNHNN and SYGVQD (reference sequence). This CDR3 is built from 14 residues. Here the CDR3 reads CASTTGQGADEQYF. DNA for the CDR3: TGCGCCAGTACTACTGGACAGGGGGCCGACGAGCAGTACTTC.

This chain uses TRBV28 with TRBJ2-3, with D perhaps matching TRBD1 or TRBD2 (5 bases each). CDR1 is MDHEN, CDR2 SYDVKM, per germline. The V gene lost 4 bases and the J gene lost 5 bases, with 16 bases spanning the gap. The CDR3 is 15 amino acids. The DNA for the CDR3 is TGTGCCAGCAGTTGGGGACGGACGAGAGTAGATACGCAGTATTTT. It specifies CASSWGRTRVDTQYF.

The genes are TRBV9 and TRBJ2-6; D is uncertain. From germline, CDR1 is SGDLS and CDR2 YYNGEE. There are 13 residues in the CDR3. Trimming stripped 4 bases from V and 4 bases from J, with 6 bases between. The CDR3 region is CASSPPGANVLTF. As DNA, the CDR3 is TGTGCCAGCAGCCCACCGGGGGCCAACGTCCTGACTTTC.

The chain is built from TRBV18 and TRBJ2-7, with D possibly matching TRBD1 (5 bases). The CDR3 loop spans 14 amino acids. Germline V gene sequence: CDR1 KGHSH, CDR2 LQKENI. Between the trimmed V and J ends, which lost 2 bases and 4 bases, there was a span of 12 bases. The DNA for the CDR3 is TGTGCCAGCTCACCAGTTGCCGACAGATACGAGCAGTACTTC. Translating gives CASSPVADRYEQYF.

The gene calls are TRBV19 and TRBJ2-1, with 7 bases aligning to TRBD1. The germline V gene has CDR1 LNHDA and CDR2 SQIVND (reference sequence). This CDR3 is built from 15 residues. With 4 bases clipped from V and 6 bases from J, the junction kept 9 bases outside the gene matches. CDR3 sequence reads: CASSTQGMMGNEQFF. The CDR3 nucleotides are TGTGCCAGTAGTACACAGGGGATGATGGGCAATGAGCAGTTCTTC.

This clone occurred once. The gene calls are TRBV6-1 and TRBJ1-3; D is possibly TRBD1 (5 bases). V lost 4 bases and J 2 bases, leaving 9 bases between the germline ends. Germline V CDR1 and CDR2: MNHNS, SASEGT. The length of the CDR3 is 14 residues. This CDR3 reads CASSGEGTGNTIYF. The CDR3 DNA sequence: TGTGCCAGCAGTGGGGAGGGGACTGGAAACACCATATATTTT.

CDR3 nucleotide sequence: TGCGCCAGCAGCTTAACTAGCGGAACTACACAGTTCTTC. This gives the protein CASSLTSGTTQFF. The chain links TRBV5-1 to TRBJ2-1; TRBD2 matches at 8 bases. V was clipped by 2 bases and J by 13 bases; unmatched bases: 8. Germline CDR1 is SGHRS and CDR2 is YFSETQ. The CDR3 is 13 amino acids. Full variable domain (missing parts from reference TRBV5-1 and TRBJ2-1): KAGVTQTPRYLIKTRGQQVTLSCSPISGHRSVSWYQQTPGQGLQFLFEYFSETQRNKGNFPGRFSGRQFSNSRSEMNVSTLELGDSALYLCASSLTSGTTQFFGPGTRLTVL.

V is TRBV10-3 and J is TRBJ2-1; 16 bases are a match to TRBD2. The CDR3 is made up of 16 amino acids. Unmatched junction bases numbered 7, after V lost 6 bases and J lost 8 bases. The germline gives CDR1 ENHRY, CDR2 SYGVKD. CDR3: CAIRPGLAGGPDEQFF. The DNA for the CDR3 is TGTGCCATCAGACCGGGACTAGCGGGAGGGCCCGATGAGCAGTTCTTC.